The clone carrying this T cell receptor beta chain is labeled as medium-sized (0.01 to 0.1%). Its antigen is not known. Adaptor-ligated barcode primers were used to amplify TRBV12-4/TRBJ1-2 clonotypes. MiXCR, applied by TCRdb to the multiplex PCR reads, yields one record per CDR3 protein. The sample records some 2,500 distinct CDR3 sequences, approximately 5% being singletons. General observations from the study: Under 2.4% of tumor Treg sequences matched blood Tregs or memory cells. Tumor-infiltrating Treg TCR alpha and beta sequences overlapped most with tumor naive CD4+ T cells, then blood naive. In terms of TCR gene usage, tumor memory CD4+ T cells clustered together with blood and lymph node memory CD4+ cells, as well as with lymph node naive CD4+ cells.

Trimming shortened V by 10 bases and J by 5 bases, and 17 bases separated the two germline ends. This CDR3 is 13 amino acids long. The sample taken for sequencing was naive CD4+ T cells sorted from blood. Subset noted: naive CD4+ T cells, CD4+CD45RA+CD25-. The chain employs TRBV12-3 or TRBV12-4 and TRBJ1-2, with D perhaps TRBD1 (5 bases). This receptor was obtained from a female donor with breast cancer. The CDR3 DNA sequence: TGTGCCATCAAAGACAAAGGGGTTTATGGCTACACCTTC. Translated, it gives CAIKDKGVYGYTF.